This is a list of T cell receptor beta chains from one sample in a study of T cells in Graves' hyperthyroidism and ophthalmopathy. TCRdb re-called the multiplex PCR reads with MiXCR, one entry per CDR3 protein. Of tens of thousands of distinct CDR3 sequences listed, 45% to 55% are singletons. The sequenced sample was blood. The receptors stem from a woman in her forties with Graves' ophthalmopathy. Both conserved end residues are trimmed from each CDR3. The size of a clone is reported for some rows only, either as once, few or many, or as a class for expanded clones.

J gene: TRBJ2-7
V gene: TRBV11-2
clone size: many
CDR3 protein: ASSLLGTTLGEQY

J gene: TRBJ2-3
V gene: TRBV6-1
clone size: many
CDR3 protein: ASSVRSSTGTQY

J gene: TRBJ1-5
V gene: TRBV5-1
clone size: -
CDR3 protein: ASRRGEGREH

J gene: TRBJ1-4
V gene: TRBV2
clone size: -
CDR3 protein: ASQNQPTEKLF

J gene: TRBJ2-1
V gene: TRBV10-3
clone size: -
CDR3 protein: ATSLENEQF

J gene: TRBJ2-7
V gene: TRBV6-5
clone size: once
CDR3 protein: ASSYRTPSYREEQY

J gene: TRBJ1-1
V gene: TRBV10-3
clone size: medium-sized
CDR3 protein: AISDRQRGNTEAF

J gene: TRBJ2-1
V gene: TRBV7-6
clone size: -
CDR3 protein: ASSLGEGSDEQF

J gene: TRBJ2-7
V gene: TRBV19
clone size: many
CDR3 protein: ASSTGTSGRASEQY

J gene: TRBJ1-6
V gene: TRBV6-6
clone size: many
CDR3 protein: ASRPTDRGSYNSPLH

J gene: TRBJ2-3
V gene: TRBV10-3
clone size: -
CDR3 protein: AISGRDGTDTQY

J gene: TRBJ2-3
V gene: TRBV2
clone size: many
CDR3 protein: ASSDISGRARTDTQY

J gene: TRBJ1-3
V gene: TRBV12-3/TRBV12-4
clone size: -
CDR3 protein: ASSFFTLGARGNTIY

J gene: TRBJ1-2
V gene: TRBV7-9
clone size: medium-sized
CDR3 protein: ASSLSQGNYGYT

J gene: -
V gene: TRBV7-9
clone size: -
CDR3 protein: ASGVQGWGEQY

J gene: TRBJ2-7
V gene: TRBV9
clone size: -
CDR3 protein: ASSLSGGAGEQY